This T cell receptor beta chain was identified in a study of T cell repertoires and HLA-DP antigens. Study overall: Alloreactive CD4+ T cells targeted HLA-DP on transduced HeLa. Study-wide points: The CD4+ repertoire was not split into naive and memory.

Turning to this clone: The antigen is unknown.

Amplification used primers for 54 TRBV and 13 TRBJ segments. Libraries were prepared by immunoSEQ multiplex PCR; TCRdb keeps only in-frame clonotypes and omits some of them. The table includes 90,000 to 130,000 clones, about 92% detected once. Untouched CD4+ T cells were bead-isolated at approximately 98% purity. Per germline, CDR1 MDHEN and CDR2 SYDVKM. V shed 6 bases, J shed 6 bases, and the junction held 7 bases outside the gene matches. The CDR3 extends over 14 amino acids. Sequenced sample: CD4+ T cells from PBMCs. J is TRBJ1-4 and V is TRBV28, with 7 bases lining up with TRBD1. The origin of this receptor is a woman under 30 in good health and CMV-seronegative. This CDR3 is CASSLTGEYEKLFF. CDR3 coding DNA: TGTGCCAGCAGCTTAACAGGGGAGTATGAAAAACTGTTTTTT.